This is a list of T cell receptor beta chains from one sample in a study of blood T cells in healthy people across ages. In TCRdb, the 5' RACE reads were re-called with MiXCR into one record per CDR3 protein. The sample includes some 1.7 million distinct CDR3 sequences, under 30% of them seen just once. Input material: blood. The receptors stem from a woman aged 30 to 39 in good health. The CDR3 runs from the conserved cysteine through the conserved F or W.

J,V,CDR3
TRBJ2-3,TRBV5-5,CAGSLGSGTSTDTQYF
TRBJ1-6,TRBV15,CATSETVYNSPLHF
TRBJ2-6,TRBV20-1,CSAPGQGTPGANVLTF
TRBJ2-1,TRBV7-9,CARVQGGTYNEQFF
TRBJ1-6,TRBV28,CASSPYQLTNSPLHF
TRBJ2-1,TRBV18,CASSSGPEEQFF
TRBJ2-7,TRBV28,CASIGQGISYEQYF
TRBJ2-7,TRBV7-9,CASSFDGGPIYEQYF
TRBJ2-1,TRBV20-1,CSANIAGSYNEQFF
TRBJ2-7,TRBV6-5,CASSRLGGATYEQYF
TRBJ2-7,TRBV10-3,CAISDSTGAYEQYF
TRBJ2-1,TRBV6-6,CASSYSEASYNEQFF
TRBJ2-3,TRBV28,CTSSLYSGGADTQYF
TRBJ1-5,TRBV12-3/TRBV12-4,CASSDTYGAKTRGNQPQHF
TRBJ1-1,TRBV15,CATSRGAGAANTEAFF
TRBJ1-2,TRBV13,CASSLLPGQGGYGYTF
TRBJ1-1,TRBV7-2,CASSLLKDTEAFF
TRBJ2-4,TRBV12-3/TRBV12-4,CASSPTGTGLAKNIQYF
TRBJ2-3,TRBV29-1,CSARRSSGGTDTQYF
TRBJ2-5,TRBV29-1,CSVPGPSTQYF
TRBJ2-3,TRBV5-1,CASSLEGRDSYTDTQYF
TRBJ1-6,TRBV12-3/TRBV12-4,CASSSAQGSNSPLHF
TRBJ2-3,TRBV20-1,CSAPDESSTDTQYF
TRBJ2-4,TRBV4-1,CASSSLPPTGVGNIQYF
TRBJ1-3,TRBV19,CASSIPAGGNTIYF
TRBJ1-4,TRBV4-1,CASSQVVPGGYEKLFF
TRBJ1-2,TRBV18,CASSPQFGIPNYGYTF
TRBJ2-1,TRBV20-1,CSARDSKRGGLNEQFF
TRBJ1-2,TRBV6-6,CASSYDRSEGYTF
TRBJ2-3,TRBV7-9,CASSLGEKGDTQYF
TRBJ1-2,TRBV5-1,CASSLAAGSYTF
TRBJ1-1,TRBV12-5,CASALPGYEAFF
TRBJ1-5,TRBV15,CATSRSQGLEHF
TRBJ2-7,TRBV10-3,CAITPHRDIDEQYF
TRBJ2-3,TRBV7-2,CASSSPPGGTDTQYF
TRBJ2-3,TRBV9,CTSSVGGLLGTDTQYF
TRBJ2-2,TRBV2,CASGGSKGNTGELFF
TRBJ2-1,TRBV19,CASSITWGRLNEQFF
TRBJ2-1,TRBV10-3,CAISDDDSAEQFF
TRBJ1-5,TRBV6-1,CASASRRDNQPQHF
TRBJ2-1,TRBV6-2/TRBV6-3,CASRSTIHEGDRDEQFF
TRBJ1-1,TRBV5-4,CASSTGTAGTEAFF
TRBJ2-3,TRBV3-1,CAGSHSTDTQYF
TRBJ2-3,TRBV20-1,CSASLVEYGTQYF
TRBJ2-7,TRBV29-1,CSVEDPTGFTYEQYF
TRBJ2-3,TRBV11-1,CASSLGLTGNGDTQYF
TRBJ2-1,TRBV12-3/TRBV12-4,CASSSGQGRVEQFF
TRBJ2-7,TRBV28,CASRGPGGSGEQYF
TRBJ1-2,TRBV5-1,CASSSRGQGNYGYTF
TRBJ2-1,TRBV11-2,CASSFWGRRVNEQFF
TRBJ2-3,TRBV12-3/TRBV12-4,CASSRTGYEGDTQYF
TRBJ2-1,TRBV27,CASRSWDRGRVNEQFF
TRBJ1-5,TRBV5-1,CASSPSGTGVKPQHF
TRBJ1-4,TRBV5-8,CASGGAGPNEKLFF
TRBJ2-5,TRBV7-9,CASSITKGTQYF